These 14 T cell receptor beta chains share one sample of origin, sequenced in a study of cytomegalovirus exposure and HLA in healthy donors (dated by TCRdb to the late 2010s). Library preparation used the immunoSEQ multiplex PCR assay. A mixture of 60 forward primers for TCR Vbeta segments and 13 reverse primers for TCR Jbeta segments was used in the multiplex PCR. TCRdb's version of the immuneACCESS table is confined to in-frame rearrangements and falls short of the full clone set. An unresolved V gene accounts for under half of the shortfall where checked; the remainder is of unknown origin. For this sample the table gives approximately 170,000 clones, of which roughly 80% were detected only once. The ten largest clones capture approximately 2.4% of the sample. The sample was PBMCs. The receptors stem from a male donor in good health and CMV-seronegative.

The chain uses TRBV4-1 and TRBJ2-1; D not certain. The CDR3 length is 14 residues. V was trimmed by 4 bases and J by 3 bases, leaving 10 bases between them. Germline values: CDR1 MGHRA, CDR2 YSYEKL. CDR3 sequence reads: CASSPLPVYNEQFF. The CDR3 DNA reads TGCGCCAGCAGCCCCCTCCCAGTCTACAATGAGCAGTTCTTC.

The chain carries TRBV9 and TRBJ2-7, with D perhaps TRBD2 (5 bases). The CDR3 totals 15 residues. The ends were cut back, 3 bases at V and 5 bases at J, with 18 bases in the middle. Germline loops: CDR1 SGDLS, CDR2 YYNGEE. The CDR3, as DNA: TGTGCCAGCAGCGAAAGTTTCCTGGAGAGGGACGAGCAGTACTTC. This translates into CASSESFLERDEQYF.

CDR3 loop: CSVEGTGETYEQYF. The CDR3 DNA reads TGCAGCGTTGAAGGGACAGGGGAAACCTACGAGCAGTACTTC. V gene TRBV29-1 combines with J gene TRBJ2-7, with 9 positions matching TRBD1. Germline V lookup: CDR1 SQVTM, CDR2 ANQGSEA. V was pared by 1 base and J by 2 bases, with 3 bases of the junction left unmatched. The CDR3 length is 14 residues.

This clone appeared a few times. This chain uses TRBV7-3 with TRBJ2-2, with TRBD1 as a possible D gene (6 bases). The germline gives CDR1 SGHTA, CDR2 FQGTGA. The CDR3 totals 16 residues. V gave up 4 bases and J gave up 1 base, with 13 bases separating them. CDR3 coding DNA: TGTGCCAGCAGCTCCGCCGGGACAAAGAACACCGGGGAGCTGTTTTTT. Translation: CASSSAGTKNTGELFF.

The CDR3 loop reads CASSLKGGEQFF. Here the CDR3 DNA reads TGTGCCAGCAGCCTTAAGGGAGGTGAGCAGTTCTTC. The chain carries TRBV4-2 and TRBJ2-1; tentative D call: TRBD2 (6 bases). The CDR3 has 12 residues. The germline CDR1 and CDR2 sequences are LGHNA and YNFKEQ. V was clipped by 4 bases and J by 9 bases, with 10 bases between them.

This chain uses TRBV7-9 with TRBJ2-4, with 7 bases identical to TRBD2. The CDR3 covers 14 residues. Germline CDR1 is SEHNR and CDR2 is FQNEAQ (reference sequence). J was trimmed by 5 bases and V by 4 bases; bases with no gene match: 5. CDR3 amino acids: CASSSPGLENIQYF. The CDR3, as DNA: TGTGCCAGCAGCTCCCCCGGACTAGAAAACATTCAGTACTTC.

The chain uses TRBV15 and TRBJ1-1; D not resolved. The CDR3 totals 14 residues. Trimming removed 0 bases from V and 1 base from J, with 6 bases in between. The germline V gene has CDR1 LNHNV and CDR2 YYDKDF (reference sequence). The CDR3 here is CATSRDLSNTEAFF. CDR3 nucleotide sequence: TGTGCCACCAGCAGAGATCTCTCGAACACTGAAGCTTTCTTT.

This rearrangement joins TRBV7-8 to TRBJ2-7; the match to TRBD1 covers 12 bases. CDR3 size: 14 residues. The germline V gene has CDR1 SGHVS and CDR2 FQNEAQ. The ends lost 5 bases at V and 6 bases at J; junction bases unmatched: 5. The CDR3 here is CASSLGTGGCEQYF. For the CDR3, the DNA is TGTGCCAGCAGCCTTGGGACAGGGGGCTGCGAGCAGTACTTC.

V gene TRBV4-3 combines with J gene TRBJ2-3; no definite D call. The germline gives CDR1 LGHNA, CDR2 YSLEER. The length of the CDR3 is 15 residues. Trimming left V 0 bases short and J 2 bases short, with 9 bases between. The CDR3 loop is CASSQELGSTDTQYF. DNA for the CDR3: TGCGCCAGCAGCCAAGAGTTGGGCTCCACAGATACGCAGTATTTT.

This chain connects TRBV7-8 to TRBJ2-7, with 9 bases aligning to TRBD2. CDR1 and CDR2 from the germline V gene are SGHVS and FQNEAQ. The CDR3 consists of 14 residues. The V gene end was trimmed by 5 bases and the J gene end by 6 bases; junction bases not matched to a gene: 8. The CDR3 coding sequence is TGTGCCAGCAGCCCTACACGGCGGGAGGGCGAGCAGTACTTC. It yields the protein CASSPTRREGEQYF.

The V gene is TRBV6-5, the J gene TRBJ1-2; perhaps TRBD1 as D (6 bases). Germline V gene sequence: CDR1 MNHEY, CDR2 SVGAGI. The CDR3 is made up of 15 amino acids. The V end was cut by 5 bases, the J end by 2 bases, with 15 bases between. The CDR3 loop reads CASSPGAGANYGYTF. The CDR3 DNA reads as TGTGCCAGCAGTCCAGGGGCAGGGGCGAACTATGGCTACACCTTC.

V gene TRBV2 combines with J gene TRBJ2-1; 7 bases line up with TRBD1. Germline V lookup: CDR1 SNHLY, CDR2 FYNNEI. The CDR3 sequence is 15 residues long. J lost 4 bases, V lost 2 bases, and 5 bases had no gene match. The CDR3 loop is CASSEHRGLYNEQFF. CDR3 sequence (DNA): TGTGCCAGCAGTGAACACAGGGGTCTTTACAATGAGCAGTTCTTC.

This clone appeared once. The chain is built from TRBV9 and TRBJ2-7; 7 bases agree with TRBD2. Looked up from germline, CDR1 is SGDLS and CDR2 is YYNGEE. The CDR3 is 15 residues long. J lost 3 bases, V lost 0 bases, and 6 bases had no gene match. CDR3 sequence reads: CASSVDGGGLYEQYF. CDR3 in DNA: TGTGCCAGCAGCGTAGACGGCGGGGGTCTCTACGAGCAGTACTTC.

The chain combines TRBV7-2 with TRBJ2-7; D not certain. The CDR3 runs to 14 residues. Germline V gene data show CDR1 as SGHTA and CDR2 as FQGNSA. Trimming shortened V by 0 bases and J by 2 bases, and 8 bases separated the two germline ends. The CDR3 is CASSLAIVPYEQYF. Written as DNA, the CDR3 is TGTGCCAGCAGCTTAGCTATAGTCCCCTACGAGCAGTACTTC. Full variable domain (remainder filled in from reference TRBV7-2 and TRBJ2-7): GAGVSQSPSNKVTEKGKDVELRCDPISGHTALYWYRQSLGQGLEFLIYFQGNSAPDKSGLPSDRFSAERTGGSVSTLTIQRTQQEDSAVYLCASSLAIVPYEQYFGPGTRLTVT.